Sequencing of this TCR beta chain was carried out in a study of cytomegalovirus exposure and HLA in healthy donors. PCR used 60 Vbeta primers and 13 Jbeta primers. Clones were sequenced by immunoSEQ multiplex PCR, and TCRdb holds only the in-frame ones, with some missing. The sample yields some 99,000 clones, 73% seen once. Germline assignment: CDR1 MNHEY and CDR2 SVGAGI. This CDR3 spans 14 amino acids. V trimming: 4 bases; J trimming: 7 bases; junction bases outside the gene matches: 5. This receptor was obtained from a man in his forties in good health and CMV-seronegative. The chain recombines TRBV6-5 with TRBJ2-7; 12 nucleotides line up with TRBD2. The sequencing input was PBMCs. The CDR3 region is CASSSLAGGEEQYF. The CDR3 DNA reads as TGTGCCAGCAGTTCACTAGCGGGGGGTGAAGAGCAGTACTTC.